A single T cell receptor beta chain is shown here with its context. This receptor's antigen is unknown. There are no base qualities to consult, and no much larger clone falls within one base. These data belong to a study of lymphopenia after photon versus proton radiotherapy (dated 2019 in TCRdb). Notes on the research overall: The immunological effects of photon versus proton radiation therapy were compared in patients with gastrointestinal tumors who developed high-grade lymphopenia. The goal of the study was to characterize the differences between the two radiation modalities in how they affect the immune system. The cohort included about 18 patients with gastrointestinal tumors who developed lymphopenia after receiving either photon or proton therapy.

Counted from cysteine to phenylalanine, this CDR3 has 13 amino acids. CDR3 DNA only is kept here, 39 bases in frame from base 1. V is shortened by 4 bases, J by 5 bases, and the region joining them spans 11 bases. CDR1 and CDR2, per the germline V gene, are LGHNA and YNFKEQ. The method behind the library was the immunoSEQ multiplex PCR assay. T cell repertoires were profiled with deep sequencing of rearranged TCR beta loci together with multiparametric flow cytometry. Sourced from immuneACCESS, this table was stored by TCRdb with only in-frame sequences that have V and J called. A share of the clones is absent; for the studies checked, an unresolved V gene accounts for under half, and the remainder has no known explanation. The sample records 42,000 or so clones, around 86% of which are singletons. The leading ten clones occupy over 20% of the sample. Points the paper makes about the study in general: During treatment, patients who received photon therapy lost naive T cells and TCR diversity and gained effector/memory populations, whereas patients who received proton therapy remained relatively stable. Among patients across the cohort who died, overall survival time showed an inverse correlation with a larger post-nadir drop in TCR diversity. After the lymphocyte count nadir, photon-treated repertoires showed oligoclonal expansion, especially of CD8+ Temra cells, which drove the drop in diversity. The authors looked at the survival association only in patients who died, and they framed better survival with proton therapy as a possibility rather than a demonstrated result.

Recombination linked TRBV4-2 to TRBJ1-1, with the D gene uncertain. This clonotype was obtained from a woman in her seventies with pancreatic cancer. Source: peripheral blood, taken from a patient treated with proton-based radiotherapy. The CDR3 protein sequence reads: CASSLGGMTEAFF. The DNA sequence follows: TGTGCCAGCAGCCTAGGAGGGATGACTGAAGCTTTCTTT.